Following are 17 T cell receptor beta chains from one sample sequenced in a study of blood T cell repertoires in COVID-19. Profiled with immunoSEQ multiplex PCR; TCRdb holds only in-frame clones, not every one. Here the sample spans roughly 93,000 clones, approximately 87% being singletons. The sample comprised peripheral blood. The receptors shown here come from a human donor in a cohort sampled during active COVID-19.

The J gene is TRBJ1-4, the V gene TRBV28; D unclear. Germline CDR1 and CDR2: MDHEN and SYDVKM. V was cut by 5 bases and J by 8 bases, with 15 bases left in between. The CDR3 length is 14 residues. CDR3 residues: CASSTDSAGEKLFF. In DNA form, the CDR3 reads TGTGCCAGCAGTACTGACTCAGCGGGGGAAAAACTGTTTTTT.

This sequence joins TRBV15 and TRBJ1-6, with 10 bases identical to TRBD1. The V segment lost 0 bases and the J segment 10 bases; nucleotides outside the gene matches: 3. Per the germline V gene, CDR1 is LNHNV and CDR2 is YYDKDF (reference sequence). This CDR3 is built from 15 residues. CDR3 DNA: TGTGCCACCAGCAGAGAGGGACAGGGGAGCTCACCCCTCCACTTT. Amino acid sequence: CATSREGQGSSPLHF.

The chain employs TRBV28 and TRBJ1-4; TRBD1 agrees at 9 bases. The germline V gene encodes CDR1 MDHEN and CDR2 SYDVKM. This CDR3 is 14 amino acids long. V lost 8 bases and J lost 5; bases outside the gene matches: 6. CDR3 region: CASGNGQGNEKLFF. CDR3 sequence (DNA): TGTGCCAGCGGGAACGGACAGGGGAATGAAAAACTGTTTTTT.

CDR3 nucleotides: TGTGCCAGCAGTTTCGGTAATTCCAAAAACATTCAGTACTTC. Its translation: CASSFGNSKNIQYF. The chain uses TRBV27 and TRBJ2-4; no firm D call. Germline V gene data show CDR1 as MNHEY and CDR2 as SMNVEV (reference sequence). The CDR3 has 14 amino acids. The germline V and J ends were trimmed by 3 bases and 2 bases, with 8 bases remaining between them.

J is TRBJ1-5 and V is TRBV7-9; TRBD1 matches at 12 bases. V lost 4 bases and J lost 4; bases outside the gene matches: 5. There are 16 residues in the CDR3. Germline CDR1 SEHNR, CDR2 FQNEAQ (reference sequence). The CDR3 DNA follows: TGTGCCAGCAGCTCGGGACAGGGGGCCACAAATCAGCCCCAGCATTTT. Residues: CASSSGQGATNQPQHF.

J is TRBJ1-2 and V is TRBV27; 9 nucleotides align to TRBD1. V dropped 4 bases and J dropped 7; count of bases not matched to a gene: 7. The CDR3 totals 14 residues. Per the germline V gene, CDR1 is MNHEY and CDR2 is SMNVEV (reference sequence). The CDR3 sequence: CASSSQQGASGYTF. The CDR3 nucleotides read TGTGCCAGCAGTTCCCAACAGGGGGCTAGTGGCTACACCTTC.

V is TRBV28 and J is TRBJ1-6; 7 bases agree with TRBD1. Germline V gene lookup returns CDR1 MDHEN and CDR2 SYDVKM. The CDR3 is 15 amino acids. The trim removed 8 bases at V and 6 bases at J, leaving 10 bases unmatched. CDR3 protein: CASRTGALFNSPLHF. In DNA form, the CDR3 reads TGTGCCAGCCGGACAGGCGCCCTCTTTAATTCACCCCTCCACTTT.

V usage is TRBV24-1 and J usage is TRBJ2-1; 8 positions match TRBD2. CDR3 length: 13 amino acids. Germline values: CDR1 KGHDR, CDR2 SFDVKD. The trim removed 6 bases at V and 8 bases at J, leaving 5 bases unmatched. DNA of the CDR3: TGTGCCACCAGTCCGGGAGGGGTAGATGAGCAGTTCTTC. This sequence encodes CATSPGGVDEQFF.

A few counts support this clone. The rearrangement uses TRBV11-3 and TRBJ2-1; 7 nucleotides line up with TRBD2. CDR1 and CDR2 from the germline V gene are SGHNT and YENEEA. This CDR3 spans 15 amino acids. The trim removed 1 base at V and 6 bases at J, leaving 6 bases unmatched. In nucleotides, the CDR3 is TGTGCCAGCAGCTTAGGGGGCGGGAGAAGCAATGAGCAGTTCTTC. Encoded protein: CASSLGGGRSNEQFF.

This chain joins TRBV27 and TRBJ2-1; perhaps TRBD2 as D (6 bases). CDR1 MNHEY and CDR2 SMNVEV come from the germline V gene (reference sequence). The CDR3 runs to 15 residues. Between the trimmed V and J ends, which lost 6 bases and 5 bases, there was a span of 17 bases. The CDR3 is CASRRDWGKHNEQFF. The DNA for the CDR3 is TGTGCCAGCAGGCGGGACTGGGGGAAGCACAATGAGCAGTTCTTC.

The rearrangement joins TRBV7-2 to TRBJ2-5; TRBD2 agrees at 11 bases. The CDR3 is 16 residues long. V lost 5 bases, J lost 5 bases, and 10 bases stayed unmatched. Germline loops: CDR1 SGHTA, CDR2 FQGNSA. The CDR3 loop is CASSPGLAGLMETQYF. The DNA of the CDR3 is TGTGCCAGCAGCCCCGGACTAGCGGGCCTCATGGAGACCCAGTACTTC.

The chain employs TRBV18 and TRBJ2-4, with 11 bases that match TRBD2. Germline assignment: CDR1 KGHSH and CDR2 LQKENI. The CDR3 extends over 17 amino acids. V shed 3 bases and J 0 bases; nucleotides not matched to a gene: 4. The CDR3 sequence is CASSPGLAAIAKNIQYF. CDR3 DNA: TGTGCCAGCTCACCGGGACTAGCGGCAATAGCCAAAAACATTCAGTACTTC.

This clone was seen a few times. The rearrangement links TRBV10-1 to TRBJ1-3; D call uncertain. CDR3 length equals 15 residues. V was clipped by 4 bases and J by 2 bases, with 12 bases between them. CDR1 and CDR2 (germline): WNHNN, SYGVQD (reference sequence). CDR3: CASSVRVGAGNTIYF. In DNA form, the CDR3 reads TGCGCCAGCAGTGTGAGGGTCGGGGCTGGAAACACCATATATTTT.

The chain joins TRBV11-1 to TRBJ2-3; 8 nucleotides match TRBD1. The junction had 10 bases not matched to a gene; V was cut back by 0 bases and J by 2 bases. Germline V gene lookup returns CDR1 SGHAT and CDR2 FQDESV (reference sequence). This CDR3 spans 18 amino acids. For the CDR3, the DNA is TGTGCCAGCAGCTTAGCTTCAGGGTTGACAGGGGCCACAGATACGCAGTATTTT. Protein product: CASSLASGLTGATDTQYF.

The chain uses TRBV7-2 and TRBJ1-2; tentative D call: TRBD1 (5 bases). This CDR3 has 14 residues. The germline gives CDR1 SGHTA, CDR2 FQGNSA. The V gene lost 5 bases and the J gene lost 2 bases, with 12 bases spanning the gap. The CDR3 sequence is CASSQMQGNYGYTF. CDR3 coding DNA: TGTGCCAGCAGCCAAATGCAGGGCAACTATGGCTACACCTTC.

The chain employs TRBV6-1 and TRBJ2-1; D is possibly TRBD1 (5 bases). The CDR3 sequence is 16 residues long. The V gene lost 2 bases and the J gene lost 0 bases, with 11 bases spanning the gap. The germline V gene has CDR1 MNHNS and CDR2 SASEGT. CDR3 sequence reads: CASSERKGVSYNEQFF. In DNA form, the CDR3 reads TGTGCCAGCAGTGAACGAAAAGGGGTCTCCTACAATGAGCAGTTCTTC.

This clone was counted only a few times. In the same sample, other DNA sequences code for this CDR3. V is TRBV3-1 (or the pseudogene TRBV3-2) and J is TRBJ1-2; weak D call: TRBD1 (6 bases). The CDR3 is 13 residues long. Trimming removed 6 bases at V and 2 bases at J, with 10 bases between. Germline values: CDR1 LGHDT, CDR2 YNNKEL (reference sequence). The CDR3 DNA reads TGTGCCAGCAGTCACCAGGGGAACTATGGCTACACCTTC. This sequence encodes CASSHQGNYGYTF.